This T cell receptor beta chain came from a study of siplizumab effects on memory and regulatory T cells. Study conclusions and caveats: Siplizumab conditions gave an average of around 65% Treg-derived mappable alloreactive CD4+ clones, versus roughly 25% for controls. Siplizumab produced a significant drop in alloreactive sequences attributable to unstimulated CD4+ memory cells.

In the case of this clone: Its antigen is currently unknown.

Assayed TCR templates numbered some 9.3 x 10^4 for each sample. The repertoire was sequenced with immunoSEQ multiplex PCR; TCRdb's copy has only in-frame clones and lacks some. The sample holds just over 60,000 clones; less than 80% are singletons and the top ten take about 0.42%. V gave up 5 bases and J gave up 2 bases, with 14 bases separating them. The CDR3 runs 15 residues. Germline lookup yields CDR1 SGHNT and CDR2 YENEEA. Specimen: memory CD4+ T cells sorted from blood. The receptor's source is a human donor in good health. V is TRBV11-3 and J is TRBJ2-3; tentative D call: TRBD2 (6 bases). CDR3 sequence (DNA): TGTGCCAGCAGCCAGGCAGGGCGGGACACAGATACGCAGTATTTT. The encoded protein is CASSQAGRDTDTQYF.